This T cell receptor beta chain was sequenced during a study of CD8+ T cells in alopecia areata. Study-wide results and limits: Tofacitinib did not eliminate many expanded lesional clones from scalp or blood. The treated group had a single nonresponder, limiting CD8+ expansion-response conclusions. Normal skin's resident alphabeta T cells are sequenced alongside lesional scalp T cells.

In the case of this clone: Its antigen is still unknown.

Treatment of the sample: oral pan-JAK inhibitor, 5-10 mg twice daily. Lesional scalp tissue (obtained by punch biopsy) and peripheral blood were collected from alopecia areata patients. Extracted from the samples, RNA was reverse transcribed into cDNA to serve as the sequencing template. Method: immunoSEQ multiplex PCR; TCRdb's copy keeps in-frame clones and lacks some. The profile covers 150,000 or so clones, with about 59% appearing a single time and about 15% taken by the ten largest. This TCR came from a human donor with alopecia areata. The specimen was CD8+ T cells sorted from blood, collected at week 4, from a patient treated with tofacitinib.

The DNA for the CDR3 is TGTGCCTGGAGTGTAGGCCCGACTGAAGCTTTCTTT. It is translated as CAWSVGPTEAFF. V usage is TRBV30 and J usage is TRBJ1-1; D is unresolved. Germline CDR1 reads GTSNPN; CDR2 reads SVGIG (reference sequence). This CDR3 is built from 12 residues. V dropped 0 bases and J dropped 5 bases, with 7 bases sitting between them.